This T cell receptor (beta chain) was captured in a study of neurological immune-mediated disorders. Points from the study as a whole: Levels of TCR clonal expansion peaked in HTLV-1-associated myelopathy and reached their lowest in multiple sclerosis, under those of healthy controls.

This CDR3 comprises 12 residues. Trimming cost V 5 bases and J 6 bases, with 12 bases left between them. Germline V gene sequence: CDR1 SGHRS, CDR2 YFSETQ. TCRdb reprocessed the 5' RACE reads via MiXCR and lists one record per CDR3 protein. The table records about 50,000 distinct CDR3 sequences, about 9.4% of them present only once. This clonotype was seen ten or more times. Antigen specificity is unknown. Unsorted libraries were generated from 2 million PBMCs held at -80 degrees C. This chain joins TRBV5-1 and TRBJ2-7, with a possible D match to TRBD2 (6 bases). This clonotype was sampled from a man between 65 and 79 years old with HTLV-1-associated myelopathy (HAM/TSP). Sequencing input: PBMCs. Here the CDR3 DNA reads TGCGCCAGCAGGGGGGGACCCGCCGAGCAGTACTTC. Translating it yields CASRGGPAEQYF. Drawing the rest from reference TRBV5-1 and TRBJ2-7, the complete variable domain is KAGVTQTPRYLIKTRGQQVTLSCSPISGHRSVSWYQQTPGQGLQFLFEYFSETQRNKGNFPGRFSGRQFSNSRSEMNVSTLELGDSALYLCASRGGPAEQYFGPGTRLTVT.